This is a list of T cell receptor beta chains from one sample in a study of OX40 agonist ivuxolimab in advanced cancers. Assay: immunoSEQ multiplex PCR; the TCRdb copy retains only in-frame clones and omits some. In the table there are about 13,000 clones, around 67% of which are singletons. The specimen comprised CD4+ or CD8+ T cells sorted from blood, sampled in a trial of the OX40 agonist ivuxolimab. These TCRs come from an adult with an advanced solid tumor such as melanoma, head and neck, liver or kidney cancer. The CDR3 runs from the conserved cysteine through the conserved F or W. The order of the fields is clone size, J gene, D gene, V gene, CDR3 protein, CDR3 DNA. A D gene is named only where the DNA matches it firmly. Size values are once, few and many counts, or a class for expanded clones, and some rows have none.

>once|TRBJ2-7|-|TRBV15
CATSRESVHYEQYF
TGTGCCACCAGCAGAGAGTCGGTCCACTACGAGCAGTACTTC
>-|TRBJ2-7|-|TRBV28
CASREGGYDEQYF
TGTGCCAGCCGCGAAGGGGGGTACGACGAGCAGTACTTC
>-|TRBJ2-3|-|TRBV7-3
CASSLNIGSSSTDTQYF
TGTGCCAGCAGCTTAAATATCGGCAGCTCTAGCACAGATACGCAGTATTTT
>once|TRBJ2-7|TRBD1|TRBV11-3
CASSIRDSSSYEQYF
TGTGCCAGCAGCATCCGGGACAGCAGCTCCTACGAGCAGTACTTC
>-|TRBJ1-2|TRBD1|TRBV19
CASSGEGAYGYTF
TGTGCCAGTAGCGGAGAGGGGGCCTATGGCTACACCTTC
>-|TRBJ1-1|-|TRBV9
CASSGGGKPSTEAFF
TGTGCCAGCAGCGGGGGGGGGAAACCCTCCACTGAAGCTTTCTTT
>-|TRBJ2-7|-|TRBV9
CASSVGYSYEQYF
TGTGCCAGCAGCGTAGGTTACTCCTACGAGCAGTACTTC
>-|TRBJ2-7|TRBD2|TRBV11-3
CASSFSGSEQYF
TGTGCCAGCAGCTTTAGCGGGAGCGAGCAGTACTTC
>-|TRBJ1-3|-|TRBV20-1
CSARKGLAIYF
TGCAGTGCTAGAAAGGGCCTAGCCATATATTTT
>once|TRBJ1-1|-|TRBV7-3
CASSPTPYTEAFF
TGTGCCAGCAGCCCAACGCCTTACACTGAAGCTTTCTTT
>-|TRBJ2-7|TRBD1|TRBV28
CASSLLLGQGDHYEQYF
TGTGCCAGCAGTTTATTATTAGGACAGGGGGATCACTACGAGCAGTACTTC
>-|TRBJ2-7|TRBD1|TRBV10-3
CAINRGQYEQYF
TGTGCCATCAACAGGGGCCAATACGAGCAGTACTTC
>few|TRBJ1-5|TRBD1|TRBV28
CATRGVGSNQPQHF
TGTGCCACCAGGGGGGTAGGAAGCAATCAGCCCCAGCATTTT
>-|TRBJ2-1|TRBD2|TRBV10-3
CAISESLTSSDKLRNEQFF
TGTGCCATCAGTGAGTCTCTGACTAGCAGTGACAAACTGAGGAATGAGCAGTTCTTC
>few|TRBJ1-6|-|TRBV4-3
CASSQDTGRDSPLHF
TGCGCCAGCAGCCAAGATACAGGGAGGGATTCACCCCTCCACTTT
>-|TRBJ1-2|-|TRBV18
CASSPGEGFDANYGYTF
TGTGCCAGCTCACCAGGGGAGGGATTCGATGCTAACTATGGCTACACCTTC
>-|TRBJ1-1|-|TRBV27
CASTSGFEAFF
TGTGCCAGCACCTCTGGGTTTGAAGCTTTCTTT
>medium-sized|TRBJ1-5|-|TRBV6-1
CASSHGNQPQHF
TGTGCCAGCAGTCACGGCAATCAGCCCCAGCATTTT
>-|TRBJ1-5|-|TRBV5-1
CASSPEQGLQPQHF
TGCGCCAGCAGCCCTGAACAGGGTTTACAGCCCCAGCATTTT
>once|TRBJ2-1|TRBD2|TRBV6-5
CASSYAPGGNEQFF
TGTGCCAGCAGTTACGCCCCGGGGGGCAATGAGCAGTTCTTC